This is a list of T cell receptor beta chains from one sample in a study of T cell repertoires in cytomegalovirus infection. TCRdb re-analysed the reads in MiXCR, keeping a single row per CDR3 protein. The sample includes around 530,000 distinct CDR3 sequences, approximately 15% of them seen just once. Sequencing was done on a sample of CD8+ T cells from PBMCs. These receptors all stem from a human donor in good health (CMV status not recorded). Some clones in this sample may be carry-over from other donors' samples. Both conserved end residues are part of each CDR3. The D gene is left open where the match is weak. Size tells how often a clone was seen (once, few, many) or the class of an expanded clone, and some rows leave it out.

size	D	length	V	J	DNA	CDR3
few	TRBD1	11	TRBV28	TRBJ2-7	TGTGCCAGCTTTGAGGGGGCCGGGCAGTACTTC	CASFEGAGQYF
-	-	16	TRBV6-6	TRBJ1-5	TGTGCCAGCAGTCTTCGACCTCAGAGGAGCAATCAGCCCCAGCATTTT	CASSLRPQRSNQPQHF
few	-	13	TRBV2	TRBJ2-3	TGTGCCAGAAGACCCGCTCGCACAGATACGCAGTATTTT	CARRPARTDTQYF
few	-	14	TRBV5-6	TRBJ2-7	TGTGCCAGCAGCTTTTGGGTAAAATCCTACGAGCAGTACTTC	CASSFWVKSYEQYF
few	TRBD2	14	TRBV10-3	TRBJ2-2	TGTGCCACCCTGGGAGGGATCGGCGCCGGGGAGCTGTTTTTT	CATLGGIGAGELFF
-	-	18	TRBV6-6	TRBJ1-1	TGTGCCAGCAGACCCACTCCCGGGGGGCAATCGATGAACACTGAAGCTTTCTTT	CASRPTPGGQSMNTEAFF
many	TRBD2	16	TRBV5-5	TRBJ2-3	TGTGCCAGCAGCTTTTCGGGGGGAACGAGCACAGATACGCAGTATTTT	CASSFSGGTSTDTQYF
many	-	15	TRBV7-2	TRBJ2-7	TGTGCCAGCAGCTTAGAAGGCGGGTCATCCTACGAGCAGTACTTC	CASSLEGGSSYEQYF
many	TRBD2	19	TRBV12-3/TRBV12-4	TRBJ2-1	TGTGCCAGCAGTTCGGGACTAGCGGGTAGGATGAGCTCCTACAATGAGCAGTTCTTC	CASSSGLAGRMSSYNEQFF
-	-	14	TRBV18	TRBJ2-2	TGTGCCAGCTCACACGGGACCTTTACCGGGGAGCTGTTTTTT	CASSHGTFTGELFF
many	TRBD2	17	TRBV15	TRBJ2-1	TGTGCCACCAGCAGAGATCAAGGACTAGCGGGATACAATGAGCAGTTCTTC	CATSRDQGLAGYNEQFF
-	-	16	TRBV11-2	TRBJ2-2	TGTGCCAGCAGCTTACCCTTGGGCGGGATCACCGGGGAGCTGTTTTTT	CASSLPLGGITGELFF
many	-	16	TRBV7-9	TRBJ2-7	TGTGCCAGCAGCACCCAGTCCGGGGTAGGGAGGTACGAGCAGTACTTC	CASSTQSGVGRYEQYF